This T cell receptor (beta chain) was documented in a study of cytomegalovirus exposure and HLA in healthy donors. Germline values: CDR1 LNHDA, CDR2 SQIVND (reference sequence). The CDR3 is made up of 14 amino acids. V was cut by 3 bases and J by 0 bases, with 7 bases left in between. About this clone: Its antigen is undetermined.

Study-level points and caveats: With later analysis, a missense DCLRE1C variant became linked to TCR beta V- and J-gene trimming.

The study ran its PCR with 60 Vbeta and 13 Jbeta primers. TCRdb's table, derived via immunoSEQ multiplex PCR, lists solely in-frame clones and lacks some. Of hundreds of thousands of clones detected, roughly 70% appear once; the ten largest clones hold 1.5% to 2%. Sequenced input: PBMCs. This sequence was found in a woman younger than 45 in good health and CMV-seronegative. The chain joins TRBV19 to TRBJ2-3; D possibly corresponds to TRBD2 (5 bases). CDR3 in DNA: TGTGCCAGTAGTATCAGCGGAAGCACAGATACGCAGTATTTT. Translation: CASSISGSTDTQYF.